This T cell receptor (beta chain) was sequenced during a study of CD8+ T cells in alopecia areata. Study-wide context: Oral tofacitinib (5 to 10 mg twice daily) was administered to treated patients.

Whole-study findings and limits: Scalp clonality, together with expanded CD8+ clones among the top 100, fell significantly with tofacitinib. An increase in clonality over normal scalp was evident in lesional scalp, especially alopecia totalis/universalis. There were also resident alphabeta T cells of normal skin sequenced in scalp samples.

The treatment: oral pan-JAK inhibitor, 5-10 mg twice daily. Concerning this clone itself: Its antigen is still unknown.

Extraction of RNA preceded its reverse transcription into cDNA, which served as the sequencing template. Assay used: immunoSEQ multiplex PCR; TCRdb lists only in-frame clones, some missing. The data contain 200,000 to 250,000 clones, 50% to 75% of them seen just once; the ten biggest clones take up 4.2%. Germline lookup yields CDR1 GTSNPN and CDR2 SVGIG (reference sequence). The J segment lost 4 bases and the V segment lost 3 bases, leaving 11 bases of the junction unmatched. This CDR3 contains 16 residues. This TCR was recovered from a human donor with alopecia areata. The sample in question was CD4+ T cells sorted from blood, obtained at week 4, from a patient treated with tofacitinib. The chain has TRBV30 and TRBJ2-2; TRBD1 matches at 7 bases. The CDR3, as DNA: TGTGCCTGGAGCCATCCTAGGACAGGAGGCACCGGGGAGCTGTTTTTT. Translated: CAWSHPRTGGTGELFF.